The clone carrying this TCR beta chain was detected a few times. The investigators amplified TCR beta CDR3 regions from RNA transcripts. With the HTBI primer set, the TCR CDR3 went through a first round of RT-PCR. From the multiplex PCR reads, TCRdb called clonotypes with MiXCR, one entry per CDR3 protein. The sample carries about 680,000 distinct CDR3 sequences, 35% recorded once. This sample is drawn from a study of T cells in Graves' hyperthyroidism and ophthalmopathy. Germline V gene data show CDR1 as MNHNY and CDR2 as SVGAGI (reference sequence). The CDR3 consists of 14 residues. Losses at the gene ends were 2 bases for V and 6 bases for J; bases not matched to a gene: 6. Aged 18 to 65, the patients had hyperthyroidism that was newly diagnosed and had lasted under 2 months. Exclusion of a patient resulted from uncontrolled infection, other autoimmune disease, pregnancy or lactation. The diagnostic basis comprised clinical symptoms, serum thyroxine and TRAb, thyroid ultrasound and orbital computed tomography.

The source material was blood. J is TRBJ2-7 and V is TRBV6-6, with TRBD1 matching over 8 bases. This TCR was sampled from a woman aged 40 to 50 with Graves' hyperthyroidism. CDR3 bases: TGTGCCAGCAGTTACGGACAGGGATTAAGCGAGCAGTACTTC. Amino acid sequence: CASSYGQGLSEQYF.